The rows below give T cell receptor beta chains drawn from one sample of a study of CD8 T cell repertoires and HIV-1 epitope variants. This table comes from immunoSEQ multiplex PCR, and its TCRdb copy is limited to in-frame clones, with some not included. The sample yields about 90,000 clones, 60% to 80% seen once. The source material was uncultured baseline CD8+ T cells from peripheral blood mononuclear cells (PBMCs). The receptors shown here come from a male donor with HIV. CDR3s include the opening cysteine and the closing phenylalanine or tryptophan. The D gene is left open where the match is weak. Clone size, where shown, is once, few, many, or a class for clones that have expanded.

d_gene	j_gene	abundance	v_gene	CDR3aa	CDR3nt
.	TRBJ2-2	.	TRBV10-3	CAISGVDTGELFF	TGTGCCATCAGTGGGGTGGACACCGGGGAGCTGTTTTTT
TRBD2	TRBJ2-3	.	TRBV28	CASSSLSGRSADTQYF	TGTGCCAGCAGCTCCCTCAGCGGGAGGTCCGCAGATACGCAGTATTTT
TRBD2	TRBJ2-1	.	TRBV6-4	CASSPLGLAGGNEQFF	TGTGCCAGCAGCCCGTTGGGACTAGCGGGGGGCAATGAGCAGTTCTTC
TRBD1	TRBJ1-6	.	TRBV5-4	CASSLMGQWTSPLHF	TGTGCCAGCAGCTTGATGGGACAGTGGACTTCACCCCTCCACTTT
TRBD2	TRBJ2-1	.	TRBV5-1	CASSVSGTSVNEQFF	TGCGCCAGCAGCGTTTCCGGGACTAGCGTTAATGAGCAGTTCTTC
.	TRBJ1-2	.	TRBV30	CAWSVPTVNYGYTF	TGTGCCTGGAGTGTCCCGACAGTAAACTATGGCTACACCTTC
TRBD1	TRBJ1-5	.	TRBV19	CASSKWTGGASNQPQHF	TGTGCCAGTAGTAAGTGGACAGGGGGCGCAAGCAATCAGCCCCAGCATTTT
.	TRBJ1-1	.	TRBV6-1	CASSEADWNTEAFF	TGTGCCAGCAGTGAGGCCGATTGGAACACTGAAGCTTTCTTT
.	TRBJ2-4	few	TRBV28	CARQGCENIQYF	TGTGCCAGACAGGGTTGCGAAAACATTCAGTACTTC
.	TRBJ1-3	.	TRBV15	CATRSGFGGNTIYF	TGTGCCACCCGTTCGGGGTTTGGGGGAAACACCATATATTTT
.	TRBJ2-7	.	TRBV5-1	CASSLETAYEQYF	TGCGCCAGCAGCTTGGAGACAGCCTACGAGCAGTACTTC